This TCR beta chain is from a study of blood T cell repertoires in COVID-19. Original analysis: Amplified reference gene primers provided the basis for estimating nucleated cell counts. The table came from immunoSEQ multiplex PCR; TCRdb's copy has only in-frame clones and leaves some out. That table furnishes V, J and clone size, whereas the DNA furnished D and trimming. The table has 150,000 to 200,000 clones, over 80% seen once; the top ten hold 10% to 15%. CDR1 MDHEN and CDR2 SYDVKM come from the germline V gene. Germline trimming cut 5 bases from V and 4 bases from J; bases unmatched to any gene: 9. The CDR3 is 16 amino acids.

The rearrangement links TRBV28 to TRBJ1-5; 9 bases match TRBD1. What was sequenced was peripheral blood. The sequence was obtained from a man in his 70s who had recovered from COVID-19. Here the CDR3 DNA reads TGTGCCAGCAGTCTACCACAGGGGGCAGGTAATCAGCCCCAGCATTTT. Translated: CASSLPQGAGNQPQHF.